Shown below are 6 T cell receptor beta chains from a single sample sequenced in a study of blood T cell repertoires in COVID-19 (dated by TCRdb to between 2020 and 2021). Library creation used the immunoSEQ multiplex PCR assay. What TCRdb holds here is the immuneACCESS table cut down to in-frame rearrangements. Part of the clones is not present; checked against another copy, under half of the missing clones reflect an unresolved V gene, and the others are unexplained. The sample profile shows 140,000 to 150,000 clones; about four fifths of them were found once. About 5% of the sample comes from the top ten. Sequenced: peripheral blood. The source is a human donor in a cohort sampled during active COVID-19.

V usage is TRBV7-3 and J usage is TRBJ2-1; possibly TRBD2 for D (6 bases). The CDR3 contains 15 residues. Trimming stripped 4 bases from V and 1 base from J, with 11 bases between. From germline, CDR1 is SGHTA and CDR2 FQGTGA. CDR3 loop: CASSSLGGSYNEQFF. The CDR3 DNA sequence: TGTGCCAGCAGCTCCCTTGGGGGGTCCTACAATGAGCAGTTCTTC.

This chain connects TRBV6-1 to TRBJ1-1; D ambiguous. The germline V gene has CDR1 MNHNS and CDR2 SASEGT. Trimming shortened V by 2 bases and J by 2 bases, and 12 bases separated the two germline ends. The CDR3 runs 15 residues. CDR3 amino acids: CASSELTAGNTEAFF. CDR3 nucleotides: TGTGCCAGCAGTGAACTGACGGCGGGTAACACTGAAGCTTTCTTT.

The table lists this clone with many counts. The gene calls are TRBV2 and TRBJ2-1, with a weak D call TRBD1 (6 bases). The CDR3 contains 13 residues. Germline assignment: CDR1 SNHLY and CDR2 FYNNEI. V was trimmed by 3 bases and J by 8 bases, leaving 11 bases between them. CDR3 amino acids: CASSDYEGDEQFF. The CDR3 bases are TGTGCCAGCAGTGACTACGAGGGGGATGAGCAGTTCTTC. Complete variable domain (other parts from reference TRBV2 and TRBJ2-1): EPEVTQTPSHQVTQMGQEVILRCVPISNHLYFYWYRQILGQKVEFLVSFYNNEISEKSEIFDDQFSVERPDGSNFTLKIRSTKLEDSAMYFCASSDYEGDEQFFGPGTRLTVL.

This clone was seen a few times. CDR3 sequence reads: CASSITYSGNTIYF. The CDR3 DNA is TGTGCCAGCAGTATAACCTACTCTGGAAACACCATATATTTT. The chain is built from TRBV27 and TRBJ1-3; D unclear. Deletions cut 5 bases from V and 0 bases from J, with 8 bases between. The CDR3 is 14 residues long. Germline V lookup: CDR1 MNHEY, CDR2 SMNVEV (reference sequence).

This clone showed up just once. The CDR3 loop is CASSPTRQGNTEAFF. The CDR3 DNA reads as TGTGCCAGCAGCCCAACCCGGCAGGGGAACACTGAAGCTTTCTTT. The V and J genes are TRBV7-8 and TRBJ1-1; a weak D match, TRBD1 (5 bases). Trimming removed 5 bases from V and 1 base from J, with 14 bases in between. The CDR3 has 15 amino acids. The germline gives CDR1 SGHVS, CDR2 FQNEAQ. Drawing the rest from reference TRBV7-8 and TRBJ1-1, the complete variable domain is GAGVSQSPRYKVAKRGQDVALRCDPISGHVSLFWYQQALGQGPEFLTYFQNEAQLDKSGLPSDRFFAERPEGSVSTLKIQRTQQEDSAVYLCASSPTRQGNTEAFFGQGTRLTVV.

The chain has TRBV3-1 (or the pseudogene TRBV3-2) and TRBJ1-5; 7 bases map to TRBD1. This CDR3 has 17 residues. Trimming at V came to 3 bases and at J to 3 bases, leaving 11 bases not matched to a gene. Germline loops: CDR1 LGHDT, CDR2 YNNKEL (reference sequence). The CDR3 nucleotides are TGTGCCAGCAGCCAGGGCCACACAGGGGCCGTCAATCAGCCCCAGCATTTT. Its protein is CASSQGHTGAVNQPQHF.